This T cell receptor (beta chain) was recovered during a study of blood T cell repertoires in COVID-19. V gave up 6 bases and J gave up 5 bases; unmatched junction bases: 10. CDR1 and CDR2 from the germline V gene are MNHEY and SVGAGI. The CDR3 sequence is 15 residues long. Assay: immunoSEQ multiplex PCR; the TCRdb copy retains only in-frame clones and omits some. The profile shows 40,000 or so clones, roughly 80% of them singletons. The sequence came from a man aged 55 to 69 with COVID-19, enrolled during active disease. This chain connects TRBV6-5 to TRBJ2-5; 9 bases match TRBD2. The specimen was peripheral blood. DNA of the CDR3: TGTGCCAGCAGCTCCATTAGCGGGAGTGGGGAGACCCAGTACTTC. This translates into CASSSISGSGETQYF.